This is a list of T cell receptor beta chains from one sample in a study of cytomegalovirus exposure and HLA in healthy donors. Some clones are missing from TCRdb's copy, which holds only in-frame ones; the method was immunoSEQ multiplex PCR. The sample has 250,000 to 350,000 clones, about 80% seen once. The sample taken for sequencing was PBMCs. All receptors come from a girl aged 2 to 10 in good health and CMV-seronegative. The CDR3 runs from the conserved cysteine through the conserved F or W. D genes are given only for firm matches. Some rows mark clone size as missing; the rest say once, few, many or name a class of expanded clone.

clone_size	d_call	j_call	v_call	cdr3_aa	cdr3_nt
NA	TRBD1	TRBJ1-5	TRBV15	CATSRVAQGGRYQPQHF	TGTGCCACCAGCAGAGTGGCCCAGGGGGGACGGTATCAGCCCCAGCATTTT
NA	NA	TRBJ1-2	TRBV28	CASSSSNYGYTF	TGTGCCAGCAGTTCCAGTAACTATGGCTACACCTTC
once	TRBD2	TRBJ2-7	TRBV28	CASSLSQTSGVYEQYF	TGTGCCAGCAGTTTATCCCAGACTAGCGGCGTCTACGAGCAGTACTTC
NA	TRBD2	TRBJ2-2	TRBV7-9	CSSRGLAGVSGELFF	TGTTCCAGCAGGGGTCTAGCGGGAGTATCCGGGGAGCTGTTTTTT
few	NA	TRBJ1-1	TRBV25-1	CASARQSGPGTEAFF	TGTGCCAGCGCCCGACAATCAGGGCCCGGCACTGAAGCTTTCTTT
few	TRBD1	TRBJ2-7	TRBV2	CASSETRTGYEQYF	TGTGCCAGCAGTGAAACGCGGACAGGTTACGAGCAGTACTTC
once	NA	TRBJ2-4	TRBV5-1	CASRAGLAKNIQYF	TGCGCCAGCAGAGCGGGTCTAGCCAAAAACATTCAGTACTTC
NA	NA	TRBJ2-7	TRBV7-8	CASSLAAHSGDATYEQYF	TGTGCCAGCAGCTTAGCGGCTCATTCGGGAGACGCCACATACGAGCAGTACTTC
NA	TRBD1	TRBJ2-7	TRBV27	CASTLRGQGAFTEQYF	TGTGCCAGCACCCTTCGGGGACAGGGAGCTTTTACCGAGCAGTACTTC
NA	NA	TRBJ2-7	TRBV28	CASSLALYSFPYEQYF	TGTGCCAGCAGTTTAGCCCTATATTCATTCCCCTACGAGCAGTACTTC
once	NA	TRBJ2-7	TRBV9	CASSADSSSYEQYF	TGTGCCAGCAGCGCCGACTCGAGCTCCTACGAGCAGTACTTC
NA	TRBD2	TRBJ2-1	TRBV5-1	CASSLGGTSGSNEQFF	TGCGCCAGCAGCTTGGGTGGTACTAGCGGGAGCAATGAGCAGTTCTTC
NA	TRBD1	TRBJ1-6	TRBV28	CASRWDRGEGSSPLHF	TGTGCCAGCAGATGGGACAGGGGAGAAGGGTCGTCACCCCTCCACTTT
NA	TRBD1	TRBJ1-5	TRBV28	CASSPRRGQGGNQPQHF	TGTGCCAGCAGCCCCCGCCGGGGACAGGGGGGGAATCAGCCCCAGCATTTT
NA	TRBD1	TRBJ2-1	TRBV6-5	CASSYGFGDRANEQFF	TGTGCCAGCAGTTACGGGTTCGGGGACAGGGCCAATGAGCAGTTCTTC
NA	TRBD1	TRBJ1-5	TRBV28	CASSLFSTGVQPQHF	TGTGCCAGCAGTTTATTCTCTACAGGGGTTCAGCCCCAGCATTTT
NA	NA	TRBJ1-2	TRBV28	CATAKQTGQTF	TGTGCCACCGCGAAACAAACAGGGCAAACTTTC
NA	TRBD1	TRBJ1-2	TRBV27	CASSFRDRGLHGYTF	TGTGCCAGCAGTTTCCGGGACAGGGGGCTACATGGCTACACCTTC
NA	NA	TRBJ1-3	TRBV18	CASSPFIRSGNTIYF	TGTGCCAGCTCACCTTTTATCCGCTCTGGAAACACCATATATTTT
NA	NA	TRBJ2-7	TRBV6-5	CASSPLGSVYEQYF	TGTGCCAGCAGTCCCCTCGGCAGCGTTTACGAGCAGTACTTC
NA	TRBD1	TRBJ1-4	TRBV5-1	CASSSPGQGTTNEKLFF	TGCGCCAGCAGCTCCCCGGGACAGGGGACAACTAATGAAAAACTGTTTTTT
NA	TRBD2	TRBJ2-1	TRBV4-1	CASSQEPAGESYNEQFF	TGCGCCAGCAGCCAAGAGCCAGCGGGAGAATCCTACAATGAGCAGTTCTTC
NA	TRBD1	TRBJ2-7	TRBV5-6	CASSLGWGQGEQYF	TGTGCCAGCAGCTTGGGATGGGGACAGGGCGAGCAGTACTTC
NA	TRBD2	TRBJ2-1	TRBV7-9	CASSPPLREYNEQFF	TGTGCCAGCAGCCCCCCCTTGCGGGAGTACAATGAGCAGTTCTTC
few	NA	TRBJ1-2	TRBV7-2	CASSLLQTNYGYTF	TGTGCCAGCAGCTTATTACAGACTAACTATGGCTACACCTTC
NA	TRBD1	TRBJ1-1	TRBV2	CASRFRGLAEAFF	TGTGCCAGCAGGTTCAGGGGGCTCGCTGAAGCTTTCTTT
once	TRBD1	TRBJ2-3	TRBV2	CASPGDRVTDTQYF	TGTGCCAGCCCAGGGGACAGAGTCACAGATACGCAGTATTTT
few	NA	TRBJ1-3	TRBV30	CAWSGHPGNTIYF	TGTGCCTGGAGTGGGCACCCAGGAAACACCATATATTTT
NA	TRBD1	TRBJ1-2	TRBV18	CASSPRDRTSGYTF	TGTGCCAGCTCACCCCGGGACAGGACATCCGGCTACACCTTC
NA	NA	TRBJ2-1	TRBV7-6	CASSLGAGAYNEQFF	TGTGCCAGCAGCTTAGGAGCGGGCGCCTACAATGAGCAGTTCTTC
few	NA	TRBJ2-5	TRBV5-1	CASSLWSQEETQYF	TGCGCCAGCAGCTTGTGGAGTCAAGAAGAGACCCAGTACTTC
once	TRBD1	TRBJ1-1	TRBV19	CASRPGQDLNTEAFF	TGTGCCAGTAGGCCGGGACAGGATTTGAACACTGAAGCTTTCTTT
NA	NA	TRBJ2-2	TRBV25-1	CASSRATSVVRTGELFF	TGTGCCAGCAGCAGAGCGACGTCGGTGGTTAGGACCGGGGAGCTGTTTTTT
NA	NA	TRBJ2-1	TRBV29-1	CSVEDPTANSYNEQFF	TGCAGCGTTGAAGATCCAACAGCCAACTCCTACAATGAGCAGTTCTTC
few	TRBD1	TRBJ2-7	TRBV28	CASSSSGTGASYEQYF	TGTGCCAGCAGTTCATCCGGGACAGGGGCATCCTACGAGCAGTACTTC
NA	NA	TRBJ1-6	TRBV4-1	CASSQDVGGSYNSPLHF	TGCGCCAGCAGCCAAGATGTGGGAGGCTCCTATAATTCACCCCTCCACTTT
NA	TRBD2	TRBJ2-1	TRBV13	CASSPSGGDTYNEQFF	TGTGCCAGCAGCCCATCGGGGGGAGATACCTACAATGAGCAGTTCTTC
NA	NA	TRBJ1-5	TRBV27	CASSPRGGDSGQPQHF	TGTGCCAGCAGCCCTAGGGGGGGTGATTCGGGGCAGCCCCAGCATTTT
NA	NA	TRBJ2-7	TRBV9	CASSVATGWSYEQYF	TGTGCCAGCAGCGTAGCAACAGGGTGGTCCTACGAGCAGTACTTC
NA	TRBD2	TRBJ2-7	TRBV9	CASSVVAGAYEQYF	TGTGCCAGCAGCGTAGTCGCGGGGGCCTACGAGCAGTACTTC
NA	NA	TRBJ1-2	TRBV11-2	CASSLDGPGGEATF	TGTGCCAGCAGCCTAGACGGCCCGGGGGGGGAAGCCACCTTC
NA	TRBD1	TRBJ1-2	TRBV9	CASTGQVGYGYTF	TGTGCCAGCACTGGACAGGTTGGCTATGGCTACACCTTC
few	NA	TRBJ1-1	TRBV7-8	CASSPTSGGLNTEAFF	TGTGCCAGCAGCCCCACGTCGGGGGGCTTGAACACTGAAGCTTTCTTT
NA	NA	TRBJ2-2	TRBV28	CASMAGSNTGELFF	TGTGCCAGCATGGCGGGGTCGAACACCGGGGAGCTGTTTTTT
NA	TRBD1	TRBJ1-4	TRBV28	CASKGTGGALREKLFF	TGTGCCAGCAAGGGGACAGGGGGCGCTTTGAGGGAAAAACTGTTTTTT
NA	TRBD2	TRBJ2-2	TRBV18	CASSPQTQLAVTGELFF	TGTGCCAGCTCACCGCAAACCCAACTAGCGGTCACCGGGGAGCTGTTTTTT
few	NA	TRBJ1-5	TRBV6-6	CASSQLAQQGKTQHF	TGTGCCAGCAGCCAACTGGCCCAACAGGGAAAGACCCAGCATTTT
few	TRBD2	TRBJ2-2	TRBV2	CASCSGGSPGELFF	TGTGCCAGTTGCAGTGGCGGGAGCCCCGGGGAGCTGTTTTTT
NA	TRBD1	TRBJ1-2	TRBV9	CASSDRDRGVPTYGYTF	TGTGCCAGCAGCGACAGGGACAGGGGAGTTCCGACCTATGGCTACACCTTC
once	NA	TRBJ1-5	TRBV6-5	CASSYSSGQPQHF	TGTGCCAGCAGTTACTCATCCGGTCAGCCCCAGCATTTT
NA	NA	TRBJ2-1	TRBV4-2	CASSQPVGHVEQFF	TGTGCCAGCAGCCAACCGGTGGGGCACGTGGAGCAGTTCTTC
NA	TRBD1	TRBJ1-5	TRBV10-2	CATGDRYQPQHF	TGCGCCACCGGGGACAGATATCAGCCCCAGCATTTT
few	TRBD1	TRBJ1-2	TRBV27	CASSFLDPGQGSNGYTF	TGTGCCAGCAGTTTCTTAGATCCGGGACAGGGGTCCAATGGCTACACCTTC
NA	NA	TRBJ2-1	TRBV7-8	CASEWEHEQFF	TGTGCCTCCGAGTGGGAGCATGAGCAGTTCTTC
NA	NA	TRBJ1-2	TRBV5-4	CASSAGPDGYTF	TGTGCCAGCAGCGCGGGCCCCGATGGCTACACCTTC
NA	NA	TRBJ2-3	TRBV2	CASIDSGVRADTQYF	TGTGCCAGTATCGATTCGGGAGTCCGCGCAGATACGCAGTATTTT
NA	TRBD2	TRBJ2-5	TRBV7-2	CASSSYRGGETQYF	TGTGCCAGCAGCTCCTACCGGGGGGGAGAGACCCAGTACTTC
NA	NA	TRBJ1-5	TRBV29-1	CSVVGREDQPQHF	TGCAGCGTTGTGGGCAGGGAAGACCAGCCCCAGCATTTT
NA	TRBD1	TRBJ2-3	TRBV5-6	CASSRDRADTQYF	TGTGCCAGCAGCCGCGACAGGGCCGATACGCAGTATTTT
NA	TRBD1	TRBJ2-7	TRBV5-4	CASSLRGQGAREQYF	TGTGCCAGCAGCTTAAGAGGACAGGGGGCACGGGAGCAGTACTTC